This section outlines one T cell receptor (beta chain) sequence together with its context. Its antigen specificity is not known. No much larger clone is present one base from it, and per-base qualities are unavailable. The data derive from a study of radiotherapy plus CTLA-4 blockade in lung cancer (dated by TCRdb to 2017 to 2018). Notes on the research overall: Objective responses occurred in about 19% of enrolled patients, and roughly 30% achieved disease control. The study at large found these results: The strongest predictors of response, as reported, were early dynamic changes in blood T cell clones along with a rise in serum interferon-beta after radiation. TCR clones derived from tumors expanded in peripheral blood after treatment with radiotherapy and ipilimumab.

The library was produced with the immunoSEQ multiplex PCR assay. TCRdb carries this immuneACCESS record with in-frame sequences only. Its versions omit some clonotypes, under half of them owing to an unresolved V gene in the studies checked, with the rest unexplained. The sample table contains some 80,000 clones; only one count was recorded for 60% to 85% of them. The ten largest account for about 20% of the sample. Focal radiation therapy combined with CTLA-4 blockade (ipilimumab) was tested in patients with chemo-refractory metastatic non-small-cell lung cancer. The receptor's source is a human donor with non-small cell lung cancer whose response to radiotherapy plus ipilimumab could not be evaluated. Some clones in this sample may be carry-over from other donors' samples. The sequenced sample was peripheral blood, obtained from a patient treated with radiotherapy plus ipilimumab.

The DNA is as follows: TGTGCCAGCAGTTTTCACAGGTACAATGAGCAGTTCTTC. Translated, it gives CASSFHRYNEQFF. The rearrangement combines TRBV28 with TRBJ2-1, and possibly TRBD1, on 5 matching bases. The trim is 3 bases for V and 4 bases for J, with a gap of 7 bases between the germline ends. As encoded in the germline V gene, CDR1 is MDHEN while CDR2 is SYDVKM. Reading from cysteine to phenylalanine, the CDR3 counts 13 amino acids. Left in the record is the CDR3 DNA by itself, 39 bases read in frame from the first base.